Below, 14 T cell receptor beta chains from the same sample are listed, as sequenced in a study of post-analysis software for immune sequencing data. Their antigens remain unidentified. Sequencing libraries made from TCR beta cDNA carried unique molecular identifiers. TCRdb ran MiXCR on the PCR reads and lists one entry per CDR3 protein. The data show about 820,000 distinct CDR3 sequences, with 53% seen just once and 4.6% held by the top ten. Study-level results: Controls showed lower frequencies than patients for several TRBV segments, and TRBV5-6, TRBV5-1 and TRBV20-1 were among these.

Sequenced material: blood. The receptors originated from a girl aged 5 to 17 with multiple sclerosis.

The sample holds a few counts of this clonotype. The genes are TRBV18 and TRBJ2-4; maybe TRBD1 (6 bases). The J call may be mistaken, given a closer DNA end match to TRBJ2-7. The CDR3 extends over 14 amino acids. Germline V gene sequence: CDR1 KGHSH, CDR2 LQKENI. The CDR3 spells CASSPDHRDHEQYF. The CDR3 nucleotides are TGTGCCAGCTCACCAGACCACAGGGACCACGAGCAGTACTTC.

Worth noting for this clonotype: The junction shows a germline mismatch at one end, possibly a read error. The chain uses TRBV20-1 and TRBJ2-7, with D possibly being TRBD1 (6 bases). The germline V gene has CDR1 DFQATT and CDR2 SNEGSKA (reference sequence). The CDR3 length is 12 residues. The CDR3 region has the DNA TGCAGTACTAGGGACATGACCTACGAGCAGTACTTC. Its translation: CSTRDMTYEQYF.

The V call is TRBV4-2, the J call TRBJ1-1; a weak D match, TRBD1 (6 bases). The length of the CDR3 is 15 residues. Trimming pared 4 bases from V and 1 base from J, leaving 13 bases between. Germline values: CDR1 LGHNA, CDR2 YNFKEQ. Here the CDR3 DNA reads TGTGCCAGCAGCCCAACCTCACAGGGGAACACTGAAGCTTTCTTT. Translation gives CASSPTSQGNTEAFF.

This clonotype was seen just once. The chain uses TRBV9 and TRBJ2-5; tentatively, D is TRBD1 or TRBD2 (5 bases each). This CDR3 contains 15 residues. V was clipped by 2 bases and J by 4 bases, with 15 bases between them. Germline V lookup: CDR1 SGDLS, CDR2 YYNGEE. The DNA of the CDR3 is TGTGCCAGCAGCGTCGACCGGGACGTACGAGAGACCCAGTACTTC. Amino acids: CASSVDRDVRETQYF.

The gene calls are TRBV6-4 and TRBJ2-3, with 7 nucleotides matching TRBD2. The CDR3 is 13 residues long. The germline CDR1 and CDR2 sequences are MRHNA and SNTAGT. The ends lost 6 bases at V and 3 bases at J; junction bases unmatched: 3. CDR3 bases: TGTGCCAGCAGCAAACTAGCGACAGATACGCAGTATTTT. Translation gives CASSKLATDTQYF.

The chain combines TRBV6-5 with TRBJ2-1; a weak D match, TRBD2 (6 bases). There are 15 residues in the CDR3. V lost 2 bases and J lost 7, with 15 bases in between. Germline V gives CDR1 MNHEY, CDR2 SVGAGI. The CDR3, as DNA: TGTGCCAGCAGTTACCAAGGTTTGACTAGAAATGAGCAGTTCTTC. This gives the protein CASSYQGLTRNEQFF.

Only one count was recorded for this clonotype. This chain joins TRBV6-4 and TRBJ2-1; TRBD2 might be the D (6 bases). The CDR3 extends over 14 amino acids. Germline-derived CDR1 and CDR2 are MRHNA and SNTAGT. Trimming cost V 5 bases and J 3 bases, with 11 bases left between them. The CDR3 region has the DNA TGTGCCAGCAGTCCGGGACTCCGCTACAATGAGCAGTTCTTC. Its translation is CASSPGLRYNEQFF.

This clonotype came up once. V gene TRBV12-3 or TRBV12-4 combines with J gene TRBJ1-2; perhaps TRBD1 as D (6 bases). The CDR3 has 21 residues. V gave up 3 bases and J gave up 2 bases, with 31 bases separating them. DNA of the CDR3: TGTGCCAGCAGTTTCTTCTTTCTTCCGGTAACACAGGCGAGGGGGAACTATGGCTACACCTTC. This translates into CASSFFFLPVTQARGNYGYTF.

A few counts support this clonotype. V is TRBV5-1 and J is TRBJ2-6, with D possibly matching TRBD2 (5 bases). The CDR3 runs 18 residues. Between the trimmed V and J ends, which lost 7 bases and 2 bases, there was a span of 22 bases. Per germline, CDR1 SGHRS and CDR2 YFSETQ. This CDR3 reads CASATLTISDPGANVLTF. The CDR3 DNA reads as TGCGCCAGCGCTACTTTGACTATATCAGACCCTGGGGCCAACGTCCTGACTTTC.

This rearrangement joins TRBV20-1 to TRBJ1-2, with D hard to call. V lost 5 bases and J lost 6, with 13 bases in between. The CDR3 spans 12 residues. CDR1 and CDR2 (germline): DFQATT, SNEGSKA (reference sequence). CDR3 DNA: TGCAGTGCTCTACGGGAACCCCATGGCTACACCTTC. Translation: CSALREPHGYTF.

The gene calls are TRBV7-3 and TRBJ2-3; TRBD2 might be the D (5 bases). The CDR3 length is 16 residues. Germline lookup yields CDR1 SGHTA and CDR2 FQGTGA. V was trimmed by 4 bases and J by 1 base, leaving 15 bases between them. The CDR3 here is CASSSSFGSGTDTQYF. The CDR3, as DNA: TGTGCCAGCAGCTCCTCCTTTGGTAGCGGCACAGATACGCAGTATTTT.

This CDR3 is CASSERELTDTQYF. CDR3 DNA: TGTGCCAGCAGCGAGCGGGAACTCACAGATACGCAGTATTTT. The V gene is TRBV7-9, the J gene TRBJ2-3, with 7 bases lining up with TRBD2. This CDR3 has 14 residues. The germline gives CDR1 SEHNR, CDR2 FQNEAQ (reference sequence). The ends lost 5 bases at V and 2 bases at J; junction bases unmatched: 4.

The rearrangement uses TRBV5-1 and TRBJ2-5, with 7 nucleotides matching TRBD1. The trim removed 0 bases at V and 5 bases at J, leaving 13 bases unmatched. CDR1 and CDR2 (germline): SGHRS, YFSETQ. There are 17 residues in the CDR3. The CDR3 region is CASSLGPGQTVGETQYF. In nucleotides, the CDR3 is TGCGCCAGCAGCTTGGGCCCGGGACAGACGGTGGGGGAGACCCAGTACTTC.

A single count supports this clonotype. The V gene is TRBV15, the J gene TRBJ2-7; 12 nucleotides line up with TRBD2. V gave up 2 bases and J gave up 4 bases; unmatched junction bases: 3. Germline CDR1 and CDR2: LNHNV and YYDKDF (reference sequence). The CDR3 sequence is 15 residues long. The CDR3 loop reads CATSRTGTSGYEQYF. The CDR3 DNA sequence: TGTGCCACCAGCAGAACCGGGACTAGCGGGTACGAGCAGTACTTC.